These T cell receptor beta chains were read from a single sample in a study of cytomegalovirus exposure and HLA in healthy donors. Sequencing used immunoSEQ multiplex PCR; TCRdb keeps in-frame clones, though not all of them. The table has fewer than 200,000 clones, roughly nine tenths seen once. Sample: PBMCs. All receptors derive from a woman between 18 and 29 years old in good health and CMV-seropositive. Each CDR3 is given with its conserved first and last residue. D genes are given only for firm matches. Expanded clones are given a class, and other clones once, few, many or no size at all.

>TRBJ2-2|TRBV7-2|-|TRBD2
CASSFSSGSGTGELFF
TGTGCCAGCAGCTTCAGTAGCGGGAGTGGTACCGGGGAGCTGTTTTTT
>TRBJ2-3|TRBV18|-|TRBD1
CASSRVDRATDTQYF
TGTGCCAGCTCACGAGTGGACAGGGCCACAGATACGCAGTATTTT
>TRBJ2-7|TRBV5-6|-|TRBD1
CASSAGTGGYEQYF
TGTGCCAGCAGCGCCGGGACAGGGGGCTACGAGCAGTACTTC
>TRBJ2-3|TRBV5-1|-|-
CASSDITVSFTDTQYF
TGCGCCAGCAGCGACATAACAGTTTCGTTCACAGATACGCAGTATTTT
>TRBJ1-1|TRBV5-1|-|-
CASSLDTMNTEAFF
TGCGCCAGCAGCTTGGACACCATGAACACTGAAGCTTTCTTT
>TRBJ2-1|TRBV10-3|-|TRBD2
CAISDSTSGNNEQFF
TGTGCCATCAGTGATTCGACTAGCGGGAACAATGAGCAGTTCTTC
>TRBJ2-1|TRBV30|-|-
CAAATPTGRVFDEQFF
TGTGCTGCCGCGACACCGACAGGTCGGGTCTTCGATGAGCAGTTCTTC
>TRBJ2-7|TRBV4-1|once|TRBD1
CASSRDRDSKYEQYF
TGCGCCAGCAGCCGGGACCGGGACAGTAAGTACGAGCAGTACTTC
>TRBJ2-1|TRBV19|-|-
CASSVGGPYNEQFF
TGTGCCAGTAGTGTGGGGGGACCCTACAATGAGCAGTTCTTC
>TRBJ2-7|TRBV9|-|TRBD1
CASSTDREISEQYF
TGTGCCAGCAGCACGGACAGGGAGATCAGCGAGCAGTACTTC
>TRBJ2-7|TRBV7-2|-|TRBD2
CASSPSGGRVEQYF
TGTGCCAGCAGCCCGAGCGGCGGGAGGGTCGAGCAGTACTTC
>TRBJ1-1|TRBV7-9|-|-
CASREDSRTEAFF
TGTGCCAGCAGGGAAGACAGCCGCACTGAAGCTTTCTTT
>TRBJ1-1|TRBV7-2|-|-
CASSLVSAEAFF
TGTGCCAGCAGCTTAGTAAGCGCTGAAGCTTTCTTT
>TRBJ2-7|TRBV7-6|-|TRBD2
CASTPGGFGEQYF
TGTGCCAGTACCCCGGGAGGGTTTGGCGAGCAGTACTTC
>TRBJ2-3|TRBV6-6|-|TRBD1
CASSYDDRGRGDTQYF
TGTGCCAGCAGTTACGACGACAGGGGGCGAGGAGATACGCAGTATTTT